This T cell receptor beta chain originates from a study of molecular identifiers for immune sequencing clone quantification. The CDR3 spans 15 residues. V was clipped by 6 bases and J by 0 bases, with 15 bases between them. Germline-derived CDR1 and CDR2 are KGHSH and LQKENI. TCRdb called the PCR reads again in MiXCR, with one record for every CDR3 protein. The table includes about 510,000 distinct CDR3 sequences, under 30% detected once. Source material: naive CD8+ T cells from blood, with Jurkat cell RNA spiked in. Subset denoted: FACS-sorted CD8+CD4-CCR7+CD45RA+ naive T cells. The chain couples TRBV18 to TRBJ2-7, with a weak D call TRBD1 (6 bases). The sequence was obtained from a human donor in good health. Some libraries in this study had Jurkat cell RNA spiked in. DNA for the CDR3: TGTGCCAGCTCCCTACCCCAGGGGTCCTCCTACGAGCAGTACTTC. Translating gives CASSLPQGSSYEQYF.